This T cell receptor (beta chain) was sequenced during a study of identical twins. From the 5' RACE reads, TCRdb called clonotypes with MiXCR, one entry per CDR3 protein. The sample carries about 490,000 distinct CDR3 sequences, 13% to 15% recorded once. Points from the study as a whole: Fewer insertions marked abundant cord blood beta clonotypes; young adult naive trended weakly, memory not at all. Out-of-frame alpha sequences shared between twins exhibited an excess of low generation probability. For monozygotic twins, models underestimated out-of-frame TCR alpha sharing.

This clonotype came up many times. Its antigen is as yet unknown. The germline V gene encodes CDR1 SQVTM and CDR2 ANQGSEA. The CDR3 loop spans 14 amino acids. J gave up 5 bases and V 7 bases, and 12 bases lay outside the gene matches. These same records also appear under a second study, on yellow fever vaccine responses in identical twins. That report notes: Reportedly, the T cell response mounted by twins to vaccine seemed partly convergent, partly personalized.

Source material: CD4+ T cells sorted from blood. This chain links TRBV29-1 with TRBJ1-1, with 8 bases matching TRBD1. The sequence derives from a woman in her late teens or twenties in good health. The CDR3 nucleotides read TGCAGCGGGACGAGAGACAGGGGTAAGACTGAAGCTTTCTTT. Translating gives CSGTRDRGKTEAFF.